Detailed here is one T cell receptor beta chain. Its antigen is unidentified. V lost 5 bases to trimming and J lost 8 bases, with 15 bases between them. The CDR3 totals 13 residues. CDR1 is MNHEY, CDR2 SMNVEV, per germline (reference sequence). Patients picked for sequencing had shown CD8+CD57+ cell expansion detected by flow cytometry. Genomic DNA templated the TCR beta VDJ and CDR3 profiling. Each CDR3 protein gets one entry after TCRdb re-called the reads with MiXCR. Counted here are 100,000 to 150,000 distinct CDR3 sequences, approximately 40% occurring once; the ten biggest clones make up 2.6%. The entry originates in a study of CD8+CD57+ T cells in acquired aplastic anemia. The overall study: Quantities of DNA derived from sorted CD4+ and CD8+ cells averaged roughly 3 ug.

Study results and caveats: Found in both controls and patients were around 29 CD8+ CDR3 sequences.

The clonotype originates from a human donor with aplastic anemia. The gene calls are TRBV27 and TRBJ2-5; D is uncertain. The source material was sorted CD4+, CD8+, or CD8+CD57+ T cells (not recorded which) from PBMCs. The CDR3, as DNA: TGTGCCAGCAGTCTTAGTAGTTGGGATACCCAGTACTTC. This translates into CASSLSSWDTQYF.